This T cell receptor beta chain was found in a study of cytomegalovirus exposure and HLA in healthy donors. The primer mix had 60 Vbeta and 13 Jbeta primers. Here immunoSEQ multiplex PCR was the method, and the copy in TCRdb shows in-frame clones only, minus some. The sample lists about 160,000 clones, 80% to 90% occurring once. The CDR3 covers 17 residues. The ends lost 0 bases at V and 3 bases at J; junction bases unmatched: 5. The germline gives CDR1 SGHNT, CDR2 YYREEE (reference sequence). The sequence was obtained from a woman between 50 and 59 years old in good health and CMV-seronegative. The chain joins TRBV5-4 to TRBJ2-3, with 12 bases identical to TRBD2. The source material was PBMCs. The CDR3 DNA reads as TGTGCCAGCAGCTTGGTGCTAGCGGGGGGGCGTACAGATACGCAGTATTTT. Translating gives CASSLVLAGGRTDTQYF.